This record concerns one T cell receptor (beta chain) sequence. Germline trimming cut 5 bases from V and 4 bases from J; bases unmatched to any gene: 6. The CDR3 is made up of 14 amino acids. Per germline, CDR1 DFQATT and CDR2 SNEGSKA (reference sequence). An input of about 0.45 to 1 ug of RNA was subjected to reverse transcription using random hexamers. The authors amplified TCR beta CDR3 across 54 Vbeta and 13 Jbeta using immunoSEQ multiplex PCR. A single record per CDR3 protein comes from TCRdb applying MiXCR to the immunoSEQ multiplex PCR reads. The data contain 84,000 or so distinct CDR3 sequences, approximately 95% of them singletons. Negative isolation was applied to CD8+ and CD4+ T cells, and FACS enrichment was applied to TEMRA cells. The data are from a study of CD8 T cells in Susac syndrome.

The V and J genes are TRBV20-1 and TRBJ1-3; 9 nucleotides line up with TRBD1. This TCR was sampled from a human donor with Susac syndrome. The material sequenced was CD8+ T cells from PBMCs. CDR3 DNA: TGCAGTGCTGGCGGGACAGGGCTAGGAAACACCATATATTTT. Protein product: CSAGGTGLGNTIYF.